These T cell receptor beta chains were read from a single sample in a study of T-cell memory formation after mild COVID-19. One entry per CDR3 protein, called by TCRdb with MiXCR from the 5' RACE reads. The sample contains hundreds of thousands of distinct CDR3 sequences, more than 20% of which appear only once. Sequenced sample: PBMCs or a T cell subset sorted from them (not recorded which). Receptor source: an adult woman who had mild COVID-19 (a few samples of this study predate the infection). Cell type and time point are not known. The CDR3 runs from the conserved cysteine through the conserved F or W. The order of the fields is CDR3 DNA, CDR3 protein, J gene, V gene, CDR3 length, clone size, D gene. D genes are given only for firm matches. Clone size is given for some rows only: seen once, a few or many times, or a class if the clone is expanded.

CDR3 DNA: TGTGCCAGCAAGGTTGGCGGAAACATTCAGTACTTC
CDR3 protein: CASKVGGNIQYF
J gene: TRBJ2-4
V gene: TRBV12-3/TRBV12-4
CDR3 length: 12
clone size: few
D gene: .

CDR3 DNA: TGTGCCAGCAGCCATTTCTTCGATGGTCGCAATGAGCAGTTCTTC
CDR3 protein: CASSHFFDGRNEQFF
J gene: TRBJ2-1
V gene: TRBV14
CDR3 length: 15
clone size: few
D gene: .

CDR3 DNA: TGTGCCAGCAGCCGTGGAGCCAGGGCTGGCGACGAGCAGTACTTC
CDR3 protein: CASSRGARAGDEQYF
J gene: TRBJ2-7
V gene: TRBV7-2
CDR3 length: 15
clone size: few
D gene: .

CDR3 DNA: TGTGCCAGCAAAGAGGGCCAAGAGACCCAGTACTTC
CDR3 protein: CASKEGQETQYF
J gene: TRBJ2-5
V gene: TRBV12-3/TRBV12-4
CDR3 length: 12
clone size: .
D gene: .

CDR3 DNA: TGCAGTGCGAAGTCTGGAGCGACAGGAGCCACTTTGAACTATGGCTACACCTTC
CDR3 protein: CSAKSGATGATLNYGYTF
J gene: TRBJ1-2
V gene: TRBV20-1
CDR3 length: 18
clone size: .
D gene: .

CDR3 DNA: TGTGCCAGCAGCCCCGGGGCTGAGACCCAGTACTTC
CDR3 protein: CASSPGAETQYF
J gene: TRBJ2-5
V gene: TRBV3-1
CDR3 length: 12
clone size: .
D gene: .

CDR3 DNA: TGCAGCGTTGCAATCAGCCAAGAGAACCAGTACTTC
CDR3 protein: CSVAISQENQYF
J gene: TRBJ2-5
V gene: TRBV29-1
CDR3 length: 12
clone size: .
D gene: .

CDR3 DNA: TGTGCCAGCAGTCTATGGATGAACACTGAAGCTTTCTTT
CDR3 protein: CASSLWMNTEAFF
J gene: TRBJ1-1
V gene: TRBV12-3/TRBV12-4
CDR3 length: 13
clone size: .
D gene: .

CDR3 DNA: TGTGCCAGCAGTGAAAAGGGGCGCGGGGTAAATCAGCCCCAGCATTTT
CDR3 protein: CASSEKGRGVNQPQHF
J gene: TRBJ1-5
V gene: TRBV6-1
CDR3 length: 16
clone size: few
D gene: .

CDR3 DNA: TGCGCCAGCAGCTTATGGGTCCAGAACACTGAAGCTTTCTTT
CDR3 protein: CASSLWVQNTEAFF
J gene: TRBJ1-1
V gene: TRBV5-1
CDR3 length: 14
clone size: few
D gene: .

CDR3 DNA: TGCAGCGTTGTAGGACAGGGAGGCTACGAGCAGTACTTC
CDR3 protein: CSVVGQGGYEQYF
J gene: TRBJ2-7
V gene: TRBV29-1
CDR3 length: 13
clone size: .
D gene: TRBD1

CDR3 DNA: TGTGCCAGCTCCTTCACCATTCCCGGGACAGAGACTGAAGCTTTCTTT
CDR3 protein: CASSFTIPGTETEAFF
J gene: TRBJ1-1
V gene: TRBV18
CDR3 length: 16
clone size: few
D gene: TRBD1

CDR3 DNA: TGTGCCAGCAGCTTGTGGCCAGGCCCCGAGCAGTACTTC
CDR3 protein: CASSLWPGPEQYF
J gene: TRBJ2-7
V gene: TRBV5-6
CDR3 length: 13
clone size: .
D gene: .

CDR3 DNA: TGTGCCAGCAGCTTATACGTCGGGGCCTATGAAGCTTTCTTT
CDR3 protein: CASSLYVGAYEAFF
J gene: TRBJ1-1
V gene: TRBV7-9
CDR3 length: 14
clone size: .
D gene: .

CDR3 DNA: TGTGCCAGCAGACACCTTGGCCCTGGGACAACACCTCTGGAGCAGTTCTTC
CDR3 protein: CASRHLGPGTTPLEQFF
J gene: TRBJ2-1
V gene: TRBV12-3/TRBV12-4
CDR3 length: 17
clone size: .
D gene: .

CDR3 DNA: TGTGCCACCAGTTGGGAGGACGGTTATGGCTACACCTTC
CDR3 protein: CATSWEDGYGYTF
J gene: TRBJ1-2
V gene: TRBV24-1
CDR3 length: 13
clone size: few
D gene: .

CDR3 DNA: TGTGCCAGCAGCCAAGTCGGCACCCGTAGCGATGGCTACACCTTC
CDR3 protein: CASSQVGTRSDGYTF
J gene: TRBJ1-2
V gene: TRBV4-2
CDR3 length: 15
clone size: few
D gene: .

CDR3 DNA: TGTGCCAGCAGCCCTGACACGAACACCGGGGAGCTGTTTTTT
CDR3 protein: CASSPDTNTGELFF
J gene: TRBJ2-2
V gene: TRBV3-1
CDR3 length: 14
clone size: many
D gene: .

CDR3 DNA: TGTGCCAGCAGTTACCCCGGGAAGAACACTGAAGCTTTCTTT
CDR3 protein: CASSYPGKNTEAFF
J gene: TRBJ1-1
V gene: TRBV6-2/TRBV6-3
CDR3 length: 14
clone size: .
D gene: .

CDR3 DNA: TGTGCCAGCAGCTCAGGACGGTGGGTCACTGAAGCTTTCTTT
CDR3 protein: CASSSGRWVTEAFF
J gene: TRBJ1-1
V gene: TRBV7-9
CDR3 length: 14
clone size: .
D gene: .

CDR3 DNA: TGCAGTGCTAGGCCCGACAGGGGATGGGAGACCCAGTACTTC
CDR3 protein: CSARPDRGWETQYF
J gene: TRBJ2-5
V gene: TRBV20-1
CDR3 length: 14
clone size: few
D gene: TRBD1

CDR3 DNA: TGCGCCAGCAGCCATATGGGGGGGTACACAGATACGCAGTATTTT
CDR3 protein: CASSHMGGYTDTQYF
J gene: TRBJ2-3
V gene: TRBV4-1
CDR3 length: 15
clone size: .
D gene: TRBD2

CDR3 DNA: TGCAGTGCTAGTGCGGGAGCCAAAAACATTCAGTACTTC
CDR3 protein: CSASAGAKNIQYF
J gene: TRBJ2-4
V gene: TRBV20-1
CDR3 length: 13
clone size: few
D gene: .

CDR3 DNA: TGTGCCAGCAGCAACTCAGGGTGGGGAAACATTCAGTACTTC
CDR3 protein: CASSNSGWGNIQYF
J gene: TRBJ2-4
V gene: TRBV7-9
CDR3 length: 14
clone size: .
D gene: .

CDR3 DNA: TGTGCCAGCAGGGGAATTGAAGGGCAGGCCCTAGCCAAAAACATTCAGTACTTC
CDR3 protein: CASRGIEGQALAKNIQYF
J gene: TRBJ2-4
V gene: TRBV21-1
CDR3 length: 18
clone size: .
D gene: .

CDR3 DNA: TGCGCCAGCAGCCTAAACAGGGAGGTCATTCGGGGCTACACCTTC
CDR3 protein: CASSLNREVIRGYTF
J gene: TRBJ1-2
V gene: TRBV4-3
CDR3 length: 15
clone size: few
D gene: .

CDR3 DNA: TGTGCCAGCAGTCCCGCGGGTCGATGGGGGGACCCAACCACCGAGCAGTTCTTC
CDR3 protein: CASSPAGRWGDPTTEQFF
J gene: TRBJ2-1
V gene: TRBV12-3/TRBV12-4
CDR3 length: 18
clone size: few
D gene: .

CDR3 DNA: TGTGCCAGCAGCGTAGATTGGACAGGGTCTCCTGGGGCCAACGTCCTGACTTTC
CDR3 protein: CASSVDWTGSPGANVLTF
J gene: TRBJ2-6
V gene: TRBV9
CDR3 length: 18
clone size: .
D gene: TRBD1

CDR3 DNA: TGTGCCAGCAGCTTAGCCGGGGGGGCCCCAGATACGCAGTATTTT
CDR3 protein: CASSLAGGAPDTQYF
J gene: TRBJ2-3
V gene: TRBV11-2
CDR3 length: 15
clone size: few
D gene: TRBD2

CDR3 DNA: TGTGCCATCAGTGAGTCCATGGGAGGCCCTAATGAGCAGTTCTTC
CDR3 protein: CAISESMGGPNEQFF
J gene: TRBJ2-1
V gene: TRBV10-3
CDR3 length: 15
clone size: few
D gene: .

CDR3 DNA: TGTGCCAGCAGAGCGAGGATAACAGCCTACTCTGGGGCCAACGTCCTGACTTTC
CDR3 protein: CASRARITAYSGANVLTF
J gene: TRBJ2-6
V gene: TRBV5-6
CDR3 length: 18
clone size: few
D gene: .

CDR3 DNA: TGCAGCGTTCTCCCGATGAACACTGAAGCTTTCTTT
CDR3 protein: CSVLPMNTEAFF
J gene: TRBJ1-1
V gene: TRBV29-1
CDR3 length: 12
clone size: few
D gene: .

CDR3 DNA: TGTGCCAGCAGCCAGGACGGTCAAGAGACCCAGTACTTC
CDR3 protein: CASSQDGQETQYF
J gene: TRBJ2-5
V gene: TRBV4-2
CDR3 length: 13
clone size: few
D gene: .

CDR3 DNA: TGTGCCAGCAGCCCGGGACAGTTCTCTGACTATGGCTACACCTTC
CDR3 protein: CASSPGQFSDYGYTF
J gene: TRBJ1-2
V gene: TRBV7-9
CDR3 length: 15
clone size: .
D gene: TRBD1

CDR3 DNA: TGTGCCAGCAGTCTAGCGGACAGGCGCCGCAATCAGCCCCAGCATTTT
CDR3 protein: CASSLADRRRNQPQHF
J gene: TRBJ1-5
V gene: TRBV28
CDR3 length: 16
clone size: few
D gene: TRBD1

CDR3 DNA: TGTGCCAGCAGCCACGAGATTGCCCATCGTCCCGGGGAGCTGTTTTTT
CDR3 protein: CASSHEIAHRPGELFF
J gene: TRBJ2-2
V gene: TRBV14
CDR3 length: 16
clone size: few
D gene: .

CDR3 DNA: TGCGCCAGCAGCTTAGATGGGGGAGATGGCGAGACCCAGTACTTC
CDR3 protein: CASSLDGGDGETQYF
J gene: TRBJ2-5
V gene: TRBV5-1
CDR3 length: 15
clone size: few
D gene: .

CDR3 DNA: TGTGCCAGCAGTTCAACAGGTCGTGAGCCCCAGCATTTT
CDR3 protein: CASSSTGREPQHF
J gene: TRBJ1-5
V gene: TRBV7-9
CDR3 length: 13
clone size: .
D gene: .

CDR3 DNA: TGTGCCAGCAGCCAAGAGGTTGGAATCAATGAGCAGTTCTTC
CDR3 protein: CASSQEVGINEQFF
J gene: TRBJ2-1
V gene: TRBV3-1
CDR3 length: 14
clone size: .
D gene: .

CDR3 DNA: TGTGCCAGTAGTATATATAAGCATGGCTACACCTTC
CDR3 protein: CASSIYKHGYTF
J gene: TRBJ1-2
V gene: TRBV19
CDR3 length: 12
clone size: .
D gene: .

CDR3 DNA: TGTGCCAGCAGCCCCTGGACTAGAATCATGGATGAGCAGTTCTTC
CDR3 protein: CASSPWTRIMDEQFF
J gene: TRBJ2-1
V gene: TRBV7-2
CDR3 length: 15
clone size: .
D gene: TRBD2

CDR3 DNA: TGCGCCAGCAGCCAAGAAGGTAGCGGAGTTTACAATGAGCAGTTCTTC
CDR3 protein: CASSQEGSGVYNEQFF
J gene: TRBJ2-1
V gene: TRBV4-1
CDR3 length: 16
clone size: .
D gene: .

CDR3 DNA: TGTGCCAGCAGCTCCGGGTGGAACACTGAAGCTTTCTTT
CDR3 protein: CASSSGWNTEAFF
J gene: TRBJ1-1
V gene: TRBV9
CDR3 length: 13
clone size: .
D gene: .